Following are 14 T cell receptor beta chains from one sample sequenced in a study of T-cell memory formation after mild COVID-19. TCRdb called the 5' RACE reads again in MiXCR, with one record for every CDR3 protein. There are fewer than 450,000 distinct CDR3 sequences in the sample; about 24% occur only once, and around 9% lies in the top ten. The sample comprised PBMCs or a T cell subset sorted from them (not recorded which). The receptor set was obtained from an adult woman who had mild COVID-19 (a few samples of this study predate the infection). Cell type and time point are not known.

This clonotype was seen a handful of times. The chain is built from TRBV7-2 and TRBJ2-7, with 11 positions matching TRBD2. The V and J ends lost 5 bases and 5 bases, in that order; junction bases with no gene match: 5. The CDR3 sequence is 14 residues long. Germline CDR1 and CDR2: SGHTA and FQGNSA. The DNA for the CDR3 is TGTGCCAGCAGCACTAGCGGGAGTTCGGACGAGCAGTACTTC. Protein sequence: CASSTSGSSDEQYF.

This chain joins TRBV7-2 and TRBJ1-1; tentatively, D is TRBD1 (5 bases). This CDR3 contains 16 residues. In germline, CDR1 is SGHTA, CDR2 FQGNSA. With 1 base removed from V and 0 bases from J, the gap between germline ends came to 12 bases. The CDR3 nucleotides are TGTGCCAGCAGCTTAGGGGAGGGGCTGATGAACACTGAAGCTTTCTTT. Its translation is CASSLGEGLMNTEAFF.

This sequence joins TRBV19 and TRBJ2-2; D is uncertain. V was clipped by 3 bases and J by 6 bases, with 17 bases between them. Germline V lookup: CDR1 LNHDA, CDR2 SQIVND (reference sequence). The CDR3 is 16 amino acids. CDR3 residues: CASSMLRGSPAGELFF. DNA for the CDR3: TGTGCCAGTAGTATGTTGCGCGGATCCCCCGCCGGGGAGCTGTTTTTT.

This clonotype was recorded at least ten times. The J gene is TRBJ1-1, the V gene TRBV11-3; D gene ambiguous. Germline values: CDR1 SGHNT, CDR2 YENEEA. The CDR3 runs 12 residues. Trimming took 2 bases from V and 3 from J, leaving 4 bases between them. CDR3 bases: TGTGCCAGCAGCTTATTTGACACTGAAGCTTTCTTT. Amino acids: CASSLFDTEAFF.

This clonotype came up a few times. This sequence joins TRBV7-8 and TRBJ2-1, with TRBD2 matching over 9 bases. Germline CDR1 reads SGHVS; CDR2 reads FQNEAQ. V shed 6 bases, J shed 6 bases, and the junction held 0 bases outside the gene matches. The CDR3 extends over 12 amino acids. CDR3 loop: CASRGLANEQFF. CDR3 DNA: TGTGCCAGCAGGGGACTAGCCAATGAGCAGTTCTTC.

The V call is TRBV4-2, the J call TRBJ2-3, with TRBD2 as a possible D gene (6 bases). The CDR3 length is 15 residues. V gave up 4 bases and J gave up 1 base, with 12 bases separating them. Germline loops: CDR1 LGHNA, CDR2 YNFKEQ. This CDR3 reads CASSPYSSGTDTQYF. DNA of the CDR3: TGTGCCAGCAGCCCATATTCTAGCGGCACAGATACGCAGTATTTT.

This clonotype was seen more than once but under ten times. The chain uses TRBV7-8 and TRBJ2-1; a possible D gene is TRBD1 (6 bases). Germline values: CDR1 SGHVS, CDR2 FQNEAQ. Deletions cut 8 bases from V and 2 bases from J, with 16 bases between. This CDR3 contains 15 residues. As DNA, the CDR3 is TGTGCCAGCGGGAAGTCAGGGGTGACCTACAATGAGCAGTTCTTC. Translated: CASGKSGVTYNEQFF.

The chain carries TRBV27 and TRBJ2-2, with no clear D. The CDR3 runs 16 residues. The V end was cut by 6 bases, the J end by 0 bases, with 14 bases between. Germline values: CDR1 MNHEY, CDR2 SMNVEV (reference sequence). DNA of the CDR3: TGTGCCAGCAGCCCCAGGTGGGCAGCGAACACCGGGGAGCTGTTTTTT. Translation gives CASSPRWAANTGELFF.

This clonotype has ten or more counts. The V call is TRBV12-3 or TRBV12-4, the J call TRBJ1-2, with D maybe TRBD1 (5 bases). This CDR3 contains 13 residues. V gave up 3 bases and J gave up 2 bases, with 7 bases separating them. The CDR3 loop is CASSLRGNYGYTF. Here the CDR3 DNA reads TGTGCCAGCAGTTTGCGGGGGAACTATGGCTACACCTTC.

This clonotype has more than one count but fewer than ten. The CDR3 sequence: CSGGTSPSDEQYF. Here the CDR3 DNA reads TGCAGCGGCGGGACTAGCCCATCCGACGAGCAGTACTTC. The V gene is TRBV29-1, the J gene TRBJ2-7; 9 bases match TRBD2. CDR1 is SQVTM and CDR2 is ANQGSEA in the germline V gene. The CDR3 has 13 residues. With 7 bases clipped from V and 5 bases from J, the junction kept 9 bases outside the gene matches.

The chain employs TRBV5-6 and TRBJ2-7, with 7 bases matching TRBD2. CDR1 is SGHDT and CDR2 is YYEEEE in the germline V gene. Trimming removed 0 bases from V and 3 bases from J; junction bases left unmatched: 3. The CDR3 length is 14 residues. The CDR3 is CASSLERGLYEQYF. The CDR3 nucleotides read TGTGCCAGCAGCTTGGAGCGGGGTCTCTACGAGCAGTACTTC.

V gene TRBV3-1 combines with J gene TRBJ1-1; TRBD1 matches at 10 bases. This CDR3 is 16 amino acids long. V was pared by 3 bases and J by 4 bases, with 8 bases of the junction left unmatched. CDR1 and CDR2 from the germline V gene are LGHDT and YNNKEL (reference sequence). As DNA, the CDR3 is TGTGCCAGCAGCCATCGACAGGGGGCAAGTTCCACTGAAGCTTTCTTT. Its protein is CASSHRQGASSTEAFF.

The chain links TRBV5-1 to TRBJ1-5; a possible D gene is TRBD1 (6 bases). V was clipped by 5 bases and J by 9 bases, with 12 bases between them. CDR1 is SGHRS, CDR2 YFSETQ, per germline. CDR3 length: 12 amino acids. CDR3 coding DNA: TGCGCCAGCAGACCTACAGGGCGGCCCCAGCATTTT. It is translated as CASRPTGRPQHF.

The rearrangement joins TRBV6-1 to TRBJ1-5; D is unclear. Germline V lookup: CDR1 MNHNS, CDR2 SASEGT. V lost 0 bases and J 3 bases, leaving 15 bases between the germline ends. CDR3 length: 17 residues. The CDR3 DNA reads TGTGCCAGCAGTGAAGCGATGATGTCCCTGGACAATCAGCCCCAGCATTTT. Translation: CASSEAMMSLDNQPQHF.